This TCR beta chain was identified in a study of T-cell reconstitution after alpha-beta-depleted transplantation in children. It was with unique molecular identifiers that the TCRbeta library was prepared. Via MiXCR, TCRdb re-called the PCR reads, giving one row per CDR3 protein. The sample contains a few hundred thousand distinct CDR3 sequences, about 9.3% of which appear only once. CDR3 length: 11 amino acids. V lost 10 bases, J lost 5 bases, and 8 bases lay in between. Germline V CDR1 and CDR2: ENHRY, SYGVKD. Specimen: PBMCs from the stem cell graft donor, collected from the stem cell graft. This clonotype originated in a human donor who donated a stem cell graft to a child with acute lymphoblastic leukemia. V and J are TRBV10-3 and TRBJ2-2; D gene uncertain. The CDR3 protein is CATGVTGELFF. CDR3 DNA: TGTGCCACCGGAGTAACCGGGGAGCTGTTTTTT.